The 8 T cell receptor beta chains below were found in one sample sequenced in a study of tissue T cells after allogeneic stem cell transplantation. Produced via immunoSEQ multiplex PCR; TCRdb's table is partial and in-frame only. The sample has tens of thousands of clones; roughly two thirds are singletons. Sequenced: spleen. Receptors originate from a female BALB/c mouse in good health. MHC haplotype here: H2-d.

This clone was counted between two and nine times. All gene names here are mouse names. The read halts 1 residue ahead of the CDR3 end, with the missing end drawn from the germline J gene. The chain employs TRBV26 and TRBJ2-7; D is uncertain. The CDR3 covers 12 residues. CDR1 KGHPV and CDR2 FQNQEV come from the germline V gene (reference sequence). V gave up 0 bases and J gave up 5 bases, with 5 bases separating them. The CDR3 reads CASSLSGHEQYF. CDR3 DNA, as far as it was read: TGTGCCAGCAGTCTGTCAGGCCATGAACAGTAC. The variable domain in full, with the rest retrieved from reference TRBV26 and TRBJ2-7, is NSKVIQTPRYLVKGQGQKAKMRCIPEKGHPVVFWYQQNKNNEFKFLINFQNQEVLQQIDMTEKRFSAECPSNSPCSLEIQSSEAGDSALYLCASSLSGHEQYFGPGTRLTVL.

This clone has more than one count but fewer than ten. The gene names here belong to mouse. Partial CDR3 DNA: TGTGCCAGCAGCCCCCGGGACAGGGGCCGCGAAAGATTATTT. It specifies CASSPRDRGRERLF. The complete CDR3 sequence is CASSPRDRGRERLFF. This chain uses TRBV3 with TRBJ1-4, with 10 bases aligning to TRBD1. The read comes to an end 1 residue before the CDR3 does, leaving the germline J gene to fill in the end. Trimming removed 5 bases from V and 7 bases from J; junction bases left unmatched: 7. Germline-derived CDR1 and CDR2 are SNHLY and FYNGKV (reference sequence). This CDR3 is 15 amino acids long. Complete variable domain (other parts from reference TRBV3 and TRBJ1-4): GPKVLQIPSHQIIDMGQMVTLNCDPVSNHLYFYWYKQILGQQMEFLVNFYNGKVMEKSKLFKDQFSVERPDGSYFTLKIQPTALEDSAVYFCASSPRDRGRERLFFGHGTKLSVL.

With regard to this clone: These gene names are mouse names. With the read ending 1 residue before the CDR3 end, the germline J gene is used to fill in that end. V is TRBV5 and J is TRBJ1-4, with D possibly matching TRBD1 (5 bases). Germline V gives CDR1 LGHNA, CDR2 YNLKQL (reference sequence). The CDR3 consists of 14 residues. V was cut by 0 bases and J by 5 bases, with 7 bases left in between. CDR3 in amino acids: CASSQEGGNERLFF. The DNA read from the CDR3 is TGTGCCAGCAGCCAAGAGGGGGGAAACGAAAGATTATTT.

This clone was picked up a small number of times. Mouse germline and gene names are used. The CDR3 extends 1 residue past the end of the read, so its final part is completed from the germline J gene. The chain carries TRBV2 and TRBJ1-3, with D possibly matching TRBD1 (5 bases). This CDR3 region has 14 residues. The V end lost 4 bases, the J end lost 0 bases, and 7 bases lay between the germline ends. CDR1 LGHNA and CDR2 YSYQKL come from the germline V gene. The DNA read from the CDR3 is TGTGCCAGCAGCCTAGACAGTTCTGGAAATACGCTCTAT. Encoded protein: CASSLDSSGNTLY. The CDR3 in full is CASSLDSSGNTLYF.

Remarks on this clone: Any gene name here is a mouse gene name. The read gets to within 1 residue of the CDR3 end, and the germline J gene fills in the rest. The chain employs TRBV17 and TRBJ2-5; the match to TRBD2 covers 8 bases. Germline CDR1 is MNHDT and CDR2 is YYDKIL. The CDR3 consists of 14 residues. V trimming: 3 bases; J trimming: 2 bases; junction bases outside the gene matches: 1. CDR3 bases read: TGTGCTAGCAGTAGTCTGGGGGGCCAAGACACCCAGTAC. It codes for CASSSLGGQDTQY. In full, the CDR3 is CASSSLGGQDTQYF. Full variable domain (missing parts from reference TRBV17 and TRBJ2-5): DTTVKQNPRYKLARVGKPVNLICSQTMNHDTMYWYQKKPNQAPKLLLFYYDKILNREADTFEKFQSSRPNNSFCSLYIGSAGLEYSAMYLCASSSLGGQDTQYFGPGTRLLVL.

Note on this clone: Mouse names are used for the genes. The read finishes 1 residue shy of the CDR3 end, and the germline J gene is used to complete it. This rearrangement joins TRBV1 to TRBJ1-6; perhaps TRBD1 as D (6 bases). TRBJ1-6 is an ORF, and what it does is uncertain. The CDR3 length is 17 residues. CDR1 is NSQYPW, CDR2 LRSPGD, per germline (reference sequence). V shed 0 bases and J shed 1 base, with 10 bases lying between them. CDR3 bases read: TGCACCTGCAGTGCAGATAGGGGGGGGTCCTATAATTCGCCCCTCTAC. This encodes CTCSADRGGSYNSPLY. The entire CDR3 is CTCSADRGGSYNSPLYF.

As for this clone: The gene names here belong to mouse. Read sequence stops 1 residue before the CDR3 end, and the germline J gene provides the missing end. The chain has TRBV14 and TRBJ2-5, with D unclear. V shed 2 bases and J shed 6 bases, with 7 bases lying between them. The CDR3 runs to 12 residues. In germline, CDR1 is SGHDT, CDR2 FRDEAV. CDR3 region: CASSLSRDTQYF. CDR3 DNA (partial): TGTGCCAGCAGTTTGAGCAGGGACACCCAGTAC.

This clone has just one count. Germline and genes here are mouse. The read gets to within 1 residue of the CDR3 end, and the germline J gene fills in the rest. V and J are TRBV5 and TRBJ1-1, with 7 bases lining up with TRBD1. The CDR3 is 16 amino acids. The V gene's germline CDR1 is LGHNA and CDR2 YNLKQL (reference sequence). Trimming took 1 base from V and 4 from J; bases not matched to a gene: 9. Incomplete CDR3 DNA: TGTGCCAGCAGCCAAGTCCAGGGGGAATGGGGCACAGAAGTCTTC. Translated, it gives CASSQVQGEWGTEVF. The whole CDR3 sequence is CASSQVQGEWGTEVFF.